This record concerns one T cell receptor (beta chain) sequence. Its antigen is as yet unknown. Trimming cost V 3 bases and J 3 bases; bases outside gene matches: 1. CDR1 MNHEY and CDR2 SMNVEV come from the germline V gene (reference sequence). The CDR3 runs to 14 residues. At baseline, cycle 4 day 1, and cycle 7 day 1, blood was sampled. The entry originates in a study of OX40 agonist ivuxolimab in advanced cancers. Study-level results: At 0.1 to 3.0 mg/kg and by week 6, clonal expansion occurred in CD4+ and CD8+ blood T cells.

Libraries were prepared by immunoSEQ multiplex PCR; TCRdb keeps only in-frame clonotypes and omits some of them. The data contain about 42,000 clones, about 88% of them singletons. The rearrangement uses TRBV27 and TRBJ2-7, with 11 bases matching TRBD2. The source material was CD4+ or CD8+ T cells sorted from blood, sampled in a trial of the OX40 agonist ivuxolimab. The source is an adult with an advanced solid tumor such as melanoma, head and neck, liver or kidney cancer. As DNA, the CDR3 is TGTGCCAGCAGTTTGACTAGCGGGATCTACGAGCAGTACTTC. It encodes CASSLTSGIYEQYF.